This entry concerns a single T cell receptor beta chain. Antigen: not known. The sample is drawn from a study of beta chain features in type 1 diabetes. Findings of the study overall: When cDNA is sequenced, cells with high TCR expression could be over-represented.

Sequenced material consisted of expressed TCRB transcripts (all of the isolated RNA was reverse transcribed). Data came from immunoSEQ multiplex PCR; TCRdb stores just in-frame clones and leaves some out. The table lists about 220,000 clones, 11% of them singletons. V shed 2 bases and J 0 bases; nucleotides not matched to a gene: 5. Germline CDR1 LGHNA, CDR2 YNFKEQ. The CDR3 has 16 residues. Sequencing was done on a sample of central memory CD4+ T cells from blood. This rearrangement joins TRBV4-2 to TRBJ2-3, with TRBD2 matching 7 bases. This clonotype originated in a man in his late teens or twenties in good health. The CDR3 reads CASSQTLAASTDTQYF. The CDR3 DNA reads TGTGCCAGCAGCCAAACCCTAGCGGCTAGCACAGATACGCAGTATTTT.